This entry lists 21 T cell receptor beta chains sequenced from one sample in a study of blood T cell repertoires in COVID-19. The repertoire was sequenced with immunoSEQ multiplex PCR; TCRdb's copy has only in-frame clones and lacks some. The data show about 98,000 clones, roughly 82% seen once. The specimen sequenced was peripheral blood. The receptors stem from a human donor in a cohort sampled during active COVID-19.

The CDR3 here is CASSSREQGQRGQPQHF. In DNA, the CDR3 is TGTGCCAGCAGCTCTAGGGAACAGGGGCAAAGAGGTCAGCCCCAGCATTTT. The rearrangement links TRBV7-8 to TRBJ1-5, with 7 bases aligning to TRBD1. This CDR3 has 17 residues. The germline gives CDR1 SGHVS, CDR2 FQNEAQ. The trim removed 4 bases at V and 6 bases at J, leaving 15 bases unmatched. The whole variable domain, remainder taken from reference TRBV7-8 and TRBJ1-5, is GAGVSQSPRYKVAKRGQDVALRCDPISGHVSLFWYQQALGQGPEFLTYFQNEAQLDKSGLPSDRFFAERPEGSVSTLKIQRTQQEDSAVYLCASSSREQGQRGQPQHFGDGTRLSIL.

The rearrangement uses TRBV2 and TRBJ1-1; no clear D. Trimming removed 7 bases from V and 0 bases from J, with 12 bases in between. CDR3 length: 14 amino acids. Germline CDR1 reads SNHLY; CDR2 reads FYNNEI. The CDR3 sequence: CASMGRIVNTEAFF. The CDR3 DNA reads TGTGCCAGCATGGGCCGGATAGTGAACACTGAAGCTTTCTTT.

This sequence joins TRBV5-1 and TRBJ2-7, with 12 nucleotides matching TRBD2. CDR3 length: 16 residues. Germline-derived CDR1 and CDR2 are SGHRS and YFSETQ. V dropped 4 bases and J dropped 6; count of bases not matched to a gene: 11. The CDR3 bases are TGCGCCAGCAGCCTCTCCTCCGGGACTAGCGGGCGCGAGCAGTACTTC. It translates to CASSLSSGTSGREQYF.

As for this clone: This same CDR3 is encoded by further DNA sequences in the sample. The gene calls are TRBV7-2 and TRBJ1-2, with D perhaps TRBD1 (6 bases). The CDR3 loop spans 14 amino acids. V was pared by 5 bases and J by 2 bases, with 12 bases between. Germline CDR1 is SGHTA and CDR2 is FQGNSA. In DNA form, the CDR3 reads TGTGCCAGCAGCCCCAGGACAGCCAACTATGGCTACACCTTC. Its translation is CASSPRTANYGYTF.

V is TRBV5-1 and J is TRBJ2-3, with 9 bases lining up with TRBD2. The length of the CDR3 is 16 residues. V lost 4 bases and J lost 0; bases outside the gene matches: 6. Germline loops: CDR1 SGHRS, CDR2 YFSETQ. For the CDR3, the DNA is TGCGCCAGCAGCCCACGCGGGGGGGGTAGCACAGATACGCAGTATTTT. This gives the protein CASSPRGGGSTDTQYF.

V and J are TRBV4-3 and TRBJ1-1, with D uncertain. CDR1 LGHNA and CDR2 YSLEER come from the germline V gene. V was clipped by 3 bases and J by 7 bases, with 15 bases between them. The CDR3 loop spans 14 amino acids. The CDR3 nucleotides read TGCGCCAGCAGCCAGGAGGCGGGTTCGATTGAAGCTTTCTTT. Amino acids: CASSQEAGSIEAFF.

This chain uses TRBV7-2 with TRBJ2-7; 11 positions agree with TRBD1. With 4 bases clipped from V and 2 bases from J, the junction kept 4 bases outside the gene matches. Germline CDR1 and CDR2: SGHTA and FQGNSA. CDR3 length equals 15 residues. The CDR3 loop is CASSSRDRGAYEQYF. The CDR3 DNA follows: TGTGCCAGCAGCTCCCGGGACAGGGGGGCCTACGAGCAGTACTTC. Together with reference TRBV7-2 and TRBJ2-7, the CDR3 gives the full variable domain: GAGVSQSPSNKVTEKGKDVELRCDPISGHTALYWYRQSLGQGLEFLIYFQGNSAPDKSGLPSDRFSAERTGGSVSTLTIQRTQQEDSAVYLCASSSRDRGAYEQYFGPGTRLTVT.

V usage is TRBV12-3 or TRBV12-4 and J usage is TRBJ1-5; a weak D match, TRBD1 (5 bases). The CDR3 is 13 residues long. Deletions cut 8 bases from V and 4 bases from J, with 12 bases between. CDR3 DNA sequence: TGTGCCAGCCGGGGGGGAACTAATCAGCCCCAGCATTTT. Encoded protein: CASRGGTNQPQHF.

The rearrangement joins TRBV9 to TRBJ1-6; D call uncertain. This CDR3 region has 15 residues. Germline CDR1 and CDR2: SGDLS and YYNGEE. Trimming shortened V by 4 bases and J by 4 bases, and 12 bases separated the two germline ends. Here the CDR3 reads CASSTGDGYNSPLHF. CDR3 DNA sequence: TGTGCCAGCAGCACCGGTGACGGGTATAATTCACCCCTCCACTTT.

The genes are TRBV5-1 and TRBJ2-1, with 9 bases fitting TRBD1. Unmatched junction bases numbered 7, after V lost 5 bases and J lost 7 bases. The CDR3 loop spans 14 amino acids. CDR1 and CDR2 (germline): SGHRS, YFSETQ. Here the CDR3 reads CASSVSQGANEQFF. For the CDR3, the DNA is TGCGCCAGCAGTGTCTCACAGGGGGCGAATGAGCAGTTCTTC.

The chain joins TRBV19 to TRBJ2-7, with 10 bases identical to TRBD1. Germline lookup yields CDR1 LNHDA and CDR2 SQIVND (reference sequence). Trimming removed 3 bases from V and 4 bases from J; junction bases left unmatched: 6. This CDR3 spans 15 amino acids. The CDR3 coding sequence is TGTGCCAGTAGTATTAGACAGGGGGCAACGTACGAGCAGTACTTC. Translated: CASSIRQGATYEQYF. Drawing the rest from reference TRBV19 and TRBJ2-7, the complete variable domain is DGGITQSPKYLFRKEGQNVTLSCEQNLNHDAMYWYRQDPGQGLRLIYYSQIVNDFQKGDIAEGYSVSREKKESFPLTVTSAQKNPTAFYLCASSIRQGATYEQYFGPGTRLTVT.

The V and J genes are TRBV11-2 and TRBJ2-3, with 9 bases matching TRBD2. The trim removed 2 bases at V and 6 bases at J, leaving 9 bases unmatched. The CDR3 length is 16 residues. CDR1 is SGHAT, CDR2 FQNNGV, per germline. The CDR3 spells CASSLLASGGRDTQYF. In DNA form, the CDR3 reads TGTGCCAGCAGCTTATTGGCCAGCGGGGGGCGGGATACGCAGTATTTT.

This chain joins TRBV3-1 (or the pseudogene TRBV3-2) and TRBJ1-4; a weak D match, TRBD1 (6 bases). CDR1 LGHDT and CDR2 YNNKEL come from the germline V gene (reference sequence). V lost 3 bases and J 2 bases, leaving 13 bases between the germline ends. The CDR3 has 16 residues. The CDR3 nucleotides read TGTGCCAGCAGCCACAGGAGACAGGTCACTAATGAAAAACTGTTTTTT. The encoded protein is CASSHRRQVTNEKLFF.

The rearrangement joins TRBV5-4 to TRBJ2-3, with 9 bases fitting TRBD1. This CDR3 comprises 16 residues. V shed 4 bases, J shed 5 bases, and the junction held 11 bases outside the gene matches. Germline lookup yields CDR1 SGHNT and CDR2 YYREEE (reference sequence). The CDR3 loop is CASSVPGQGVGDTQYF. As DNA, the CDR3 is TGTGCCAGCAGCGTACCGGGACAGGGTGTTGGAGATACGCAGTATTTT.

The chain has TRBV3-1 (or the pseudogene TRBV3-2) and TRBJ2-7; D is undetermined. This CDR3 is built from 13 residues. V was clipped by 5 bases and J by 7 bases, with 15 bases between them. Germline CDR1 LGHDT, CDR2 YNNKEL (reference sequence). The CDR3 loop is CASSNRQTGEQYF. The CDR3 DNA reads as TGTGCCAGCAGCAATAGACAAACTGGGGAGCAGTACTTC.

Here the CDR3 reads CSVEDPGAHEVQYF. The CDR3 DNA sequence: TGCAGCGTTGAAGATCCAGGGGCCCACGAGGTGCAGTACTTC. The chain links TRBV29-1 to TRBJ2-7; a weak D match, TRBD1 (6 bases). CDR1 SQVTM and CDR2 ANQGSEA come from the germline V gene. V lost 0 bases to trimming and J lost 9 bases, with 18 bases between them. CDR3 length: 14 residues.

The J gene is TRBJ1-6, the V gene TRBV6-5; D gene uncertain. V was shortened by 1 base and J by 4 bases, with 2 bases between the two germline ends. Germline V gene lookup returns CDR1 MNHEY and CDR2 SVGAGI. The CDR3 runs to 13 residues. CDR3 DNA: TGTGCCAGCAGTTACTTATATAATTCACCCCTCCACTTT. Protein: CASSYLYNSPLHF.

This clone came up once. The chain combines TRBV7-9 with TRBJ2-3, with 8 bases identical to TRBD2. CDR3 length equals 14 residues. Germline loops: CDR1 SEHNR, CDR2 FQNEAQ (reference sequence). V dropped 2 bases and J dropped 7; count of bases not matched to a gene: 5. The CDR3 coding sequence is TGTGCCAGCAGCTTACGGGCGGGGGGACATACGCAGTATTTT. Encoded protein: CASSLRAGGHTQYF.

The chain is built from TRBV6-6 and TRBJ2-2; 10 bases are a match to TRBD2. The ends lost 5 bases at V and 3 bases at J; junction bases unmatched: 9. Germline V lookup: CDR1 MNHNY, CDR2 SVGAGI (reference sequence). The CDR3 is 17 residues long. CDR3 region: CASSPFLAGVHTGELFF. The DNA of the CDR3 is TGTGCCAGCAGTCCCTTCCTAGCGGGGGTTCACACCGGGGAGCTGTTTTTT.

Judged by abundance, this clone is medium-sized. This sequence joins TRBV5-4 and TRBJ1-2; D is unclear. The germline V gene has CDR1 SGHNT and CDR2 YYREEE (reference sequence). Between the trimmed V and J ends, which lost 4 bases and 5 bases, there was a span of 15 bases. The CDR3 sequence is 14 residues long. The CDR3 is CASSPESGYYGYTF. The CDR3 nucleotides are TGTGCCAGCAGCCCTGAATCGGGGTATTATGGCTACACCTTC.

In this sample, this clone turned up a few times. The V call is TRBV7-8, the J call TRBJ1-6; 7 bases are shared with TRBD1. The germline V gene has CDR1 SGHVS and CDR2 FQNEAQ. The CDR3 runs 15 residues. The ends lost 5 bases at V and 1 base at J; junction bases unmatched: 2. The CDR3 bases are TGTGCCAGCAGCGCACAGGGGTCCTATAATTCACCCCTCCACTTT. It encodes CASSAQGSYNSPLHF.